What follows is one T cell receptor beta chain and its context. This clonotype was counted between two and nine times. Its antigen is not yet known. No much larger clone exists at a distance of one base, and base qualities are not known. V was cut back by 6 bases and J by 1 base, leaving a gap of 12 bases between them. The germline V gene sets CDR1 to MNHEY and CDR2 to SVGAGI. Including cysteine and phenylalanine, the CDR3 has 14 amino acids. The sequence is cut down to CDR3 DNA, 42 bases in frame from base 1. The library was built by means of PCR. Sequencing was carried out with an Illumina HiSeq 2500. Molecular barcoding was employed in the preparation of TCR libraries, with unique molecular identifiers being used to normalize TCRbeta repertoire quantification. The raw public reads went through TCRdb reprocessing: fastp at Q25, MiXCR clone calling, in-frame beta chains kept. Each entry merges the rows of one CDR3 protein and shows their most common DNA and genes. The sample contains over 550,000 distinct CDR3 sequences, approximately 10% of them found a single time. The ten largest clonotypes hold approximately 4.1% of the sample.

This record comes from a study of T-cell reconstitution after alpha-beta-depleted transplantation in children (dated by TCRdb to 2016 to 2017). Notes on the research overall: The study quantitatively tracked T-cell immune reconstitution after TCRalphabeta/CD19-depleted allogeneic hematopoietic cell transplantation in children using TCR repertoire profiling.

The chain was built from TRBV6-5 and TRBJ1-1; TRBD1 is a weak D gene call, 6 bases matching. This receptor was obtained from a human donor who donated a stem cell graft to a child with acute myeloid leukemia. The specimen was PBMCs from the stem cell graft donor, collected from the stem cell graft. The CDR3 is CASRQTGRNTEAFF. Read as DNA, the sequence is TGTGCCAGCAGACAAACAGGGAGGAACACTGAAGCTTTCTTT.